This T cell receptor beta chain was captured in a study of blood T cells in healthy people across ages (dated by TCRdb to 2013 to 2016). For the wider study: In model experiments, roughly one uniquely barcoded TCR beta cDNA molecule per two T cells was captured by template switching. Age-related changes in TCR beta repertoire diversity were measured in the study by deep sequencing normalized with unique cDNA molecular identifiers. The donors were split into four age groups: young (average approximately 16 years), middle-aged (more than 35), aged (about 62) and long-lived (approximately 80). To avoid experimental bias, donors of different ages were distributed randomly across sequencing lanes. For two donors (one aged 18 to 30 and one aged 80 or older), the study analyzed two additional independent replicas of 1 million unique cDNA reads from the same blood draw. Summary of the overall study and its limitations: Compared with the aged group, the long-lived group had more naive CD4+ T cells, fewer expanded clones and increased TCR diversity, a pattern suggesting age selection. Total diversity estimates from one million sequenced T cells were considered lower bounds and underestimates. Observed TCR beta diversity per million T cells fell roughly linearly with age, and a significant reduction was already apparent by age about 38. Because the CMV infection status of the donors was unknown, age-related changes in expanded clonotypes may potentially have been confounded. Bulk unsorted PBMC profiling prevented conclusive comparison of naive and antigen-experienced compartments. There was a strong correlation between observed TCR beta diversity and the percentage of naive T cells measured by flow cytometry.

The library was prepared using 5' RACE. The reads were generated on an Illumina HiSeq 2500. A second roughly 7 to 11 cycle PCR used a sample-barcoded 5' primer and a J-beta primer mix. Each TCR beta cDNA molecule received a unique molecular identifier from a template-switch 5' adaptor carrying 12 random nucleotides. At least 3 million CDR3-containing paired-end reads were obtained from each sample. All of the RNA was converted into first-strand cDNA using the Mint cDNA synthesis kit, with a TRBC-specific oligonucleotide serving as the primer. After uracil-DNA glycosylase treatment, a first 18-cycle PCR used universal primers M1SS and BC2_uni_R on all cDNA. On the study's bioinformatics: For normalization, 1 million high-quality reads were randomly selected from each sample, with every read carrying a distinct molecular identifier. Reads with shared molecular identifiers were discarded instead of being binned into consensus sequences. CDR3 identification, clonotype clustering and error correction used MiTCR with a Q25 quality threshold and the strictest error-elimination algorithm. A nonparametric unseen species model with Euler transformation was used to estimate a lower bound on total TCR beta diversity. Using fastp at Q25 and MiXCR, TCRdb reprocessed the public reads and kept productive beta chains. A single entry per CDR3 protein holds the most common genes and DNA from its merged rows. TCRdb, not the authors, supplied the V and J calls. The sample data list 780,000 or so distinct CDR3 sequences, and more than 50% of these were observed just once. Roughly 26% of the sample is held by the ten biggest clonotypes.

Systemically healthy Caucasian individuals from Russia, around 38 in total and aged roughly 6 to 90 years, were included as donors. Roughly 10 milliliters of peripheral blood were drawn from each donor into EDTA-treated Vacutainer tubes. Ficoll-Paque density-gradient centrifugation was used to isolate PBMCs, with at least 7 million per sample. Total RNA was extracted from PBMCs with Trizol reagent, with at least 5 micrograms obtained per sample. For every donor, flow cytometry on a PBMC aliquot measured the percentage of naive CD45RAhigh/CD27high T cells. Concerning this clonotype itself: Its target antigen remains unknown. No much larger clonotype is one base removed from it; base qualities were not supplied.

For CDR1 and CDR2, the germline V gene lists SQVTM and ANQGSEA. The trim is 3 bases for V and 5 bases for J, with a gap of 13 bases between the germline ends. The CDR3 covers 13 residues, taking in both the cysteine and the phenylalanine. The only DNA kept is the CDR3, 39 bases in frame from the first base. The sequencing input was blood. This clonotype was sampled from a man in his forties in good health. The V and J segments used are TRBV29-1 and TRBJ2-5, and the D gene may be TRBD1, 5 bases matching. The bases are TGCAGCGTTGAGGTGGGGCCCGGTGAGACCCAGTACTTC. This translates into CSVEVGPGETQYF.